This paragraph covers one T cell receptor (beta chain) sequence. Its antigen remains unknown. The donors were members of the approximately 120-subject validation cohort (separate from the approximately 670-subject first cohort). This sample was included in a study of cytomegalovirus exposure and HLA in healthy donors. Study-wide results and limits: It was found in a later analysis that first-cohort TCR clusters tended to co-occur in the roughly 120 validation repertoires. In vitro work confirmed that a few CMV-associated chains recognize CMV antigens.

Clones were sequenced by immunoSEQ multiplex PCR, and TCRdb holds only the in-frame ones, with some missing. Of over 250,000 clones listed, about 86% were seen once; the top ten hold around 1%. The sequenced sample consisted of PBMCs. The clonotype originates from a woman aged 18-30 years in good health and CMV-seronegative.

This chain's CDR3 is CATSRERVGQGDEQYF. DNA of the CDR3: TGTGCCACCAGCAGAGAACGGGTTGGACAGGGCGACGAGCAGTACTTC. The gene calls are TRBV15 and TRBJ2-7, with 8 bases lining up with TRBD1. This CDR3 is 16 amino acids long. Germline assignment: CDR1 LNHNV and CDR2 YYDKDF (reference sequence). V lost 0 bases and J lost 5; bases outside the gene matches: 9.